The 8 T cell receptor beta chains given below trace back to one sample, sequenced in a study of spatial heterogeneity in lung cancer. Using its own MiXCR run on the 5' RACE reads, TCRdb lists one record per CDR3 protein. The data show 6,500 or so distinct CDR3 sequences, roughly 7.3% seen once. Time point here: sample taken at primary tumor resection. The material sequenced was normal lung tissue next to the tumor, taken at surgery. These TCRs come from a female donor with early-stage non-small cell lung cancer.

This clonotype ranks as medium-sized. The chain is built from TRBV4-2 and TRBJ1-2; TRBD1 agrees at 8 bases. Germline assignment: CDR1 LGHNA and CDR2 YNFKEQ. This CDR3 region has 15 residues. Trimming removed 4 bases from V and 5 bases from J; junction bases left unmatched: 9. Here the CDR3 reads CASSPSGQDPYGYTF. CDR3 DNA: TGTGCCAGCAGCCCGTCGGGACAGGACCCTTATGGCTACACCTTC.

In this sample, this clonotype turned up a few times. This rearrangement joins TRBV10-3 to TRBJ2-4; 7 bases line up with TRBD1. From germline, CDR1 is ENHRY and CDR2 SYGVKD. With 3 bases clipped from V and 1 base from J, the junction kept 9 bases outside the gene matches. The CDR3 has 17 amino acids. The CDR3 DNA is TGTGCCATCAGTGACCCAGACAGGGCCCGGGCCAAAAACATTCAGTACTTC. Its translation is CAISDPDRARAKNIQYF.

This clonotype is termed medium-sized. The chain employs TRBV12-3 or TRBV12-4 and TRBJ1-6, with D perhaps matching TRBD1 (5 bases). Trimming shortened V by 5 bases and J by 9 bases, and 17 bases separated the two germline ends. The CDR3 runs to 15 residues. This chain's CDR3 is CASSPQQAEGSPLHF. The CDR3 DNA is TGTGCCAGCAGTCCGCAACAGGCAGAGGGTTCACCCCTCCACTTT.

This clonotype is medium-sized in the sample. CDR3 nucleotide sequence: TGTGCCAGAAGCACAAACCGGGACTCCACAGATACGCAGTATTTT. The encoded protein is CARSTNRDSTDTQYF. This chain links TRBV5-3 with TRBJ2-3; a possible D gene is TRBD2 (6 bases). TRBV5-3 is given ORF status, its function remaining uncertain. The CDR3 length is 15 residues. The ends were cut back, 4 bases at V and 2 bases at J, with 14 bases in the middle.

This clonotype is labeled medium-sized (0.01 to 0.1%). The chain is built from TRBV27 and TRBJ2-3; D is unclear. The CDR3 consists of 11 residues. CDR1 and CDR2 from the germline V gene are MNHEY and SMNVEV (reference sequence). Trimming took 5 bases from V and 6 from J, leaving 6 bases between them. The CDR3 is CASSLADTQYF. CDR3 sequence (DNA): TGTGCCAGCAGTCTGGCGGATACGCAGTATTTT.

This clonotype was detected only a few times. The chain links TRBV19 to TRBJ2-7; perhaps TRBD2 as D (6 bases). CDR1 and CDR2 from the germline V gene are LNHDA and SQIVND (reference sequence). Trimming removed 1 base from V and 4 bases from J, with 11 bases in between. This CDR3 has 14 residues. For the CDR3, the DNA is TGTGCCAGTAGTATAGCGGGAGACAGATACGAGCAGTACTTC. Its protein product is CASSIAGDRYEQYF.

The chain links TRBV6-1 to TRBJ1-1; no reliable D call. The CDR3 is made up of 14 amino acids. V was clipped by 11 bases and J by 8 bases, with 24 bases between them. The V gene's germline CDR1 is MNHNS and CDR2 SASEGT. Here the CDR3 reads CAGNKDPLVGEAFF. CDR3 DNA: TGTGCCGGGAATAAGGACCCCTTGGTTGGGGAAGCTTTCTTT.

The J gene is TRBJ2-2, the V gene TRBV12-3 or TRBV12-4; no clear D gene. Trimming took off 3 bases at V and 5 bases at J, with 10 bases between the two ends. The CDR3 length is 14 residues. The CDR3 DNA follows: TGTGCCAGCAGTTTGGAGCAGATGACCGGGGAGCTGTTTTTT. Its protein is CASSLEQMTGELFF.